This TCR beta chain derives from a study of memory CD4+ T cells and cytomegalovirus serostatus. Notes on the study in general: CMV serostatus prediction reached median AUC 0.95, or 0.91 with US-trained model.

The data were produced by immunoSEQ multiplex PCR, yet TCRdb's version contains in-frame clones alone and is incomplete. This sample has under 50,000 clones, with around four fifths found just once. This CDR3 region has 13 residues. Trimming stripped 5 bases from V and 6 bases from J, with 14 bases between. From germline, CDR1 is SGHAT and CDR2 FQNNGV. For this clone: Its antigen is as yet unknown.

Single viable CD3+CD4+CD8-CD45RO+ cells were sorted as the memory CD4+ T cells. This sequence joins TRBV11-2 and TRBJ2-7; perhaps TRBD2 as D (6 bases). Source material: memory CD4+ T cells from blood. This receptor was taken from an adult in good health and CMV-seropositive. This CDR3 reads CASSALVSGEQYF. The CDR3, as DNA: TGTGCCAGCAGCGCCCTGGTTAGCGGCGAGCAGTACTTC.